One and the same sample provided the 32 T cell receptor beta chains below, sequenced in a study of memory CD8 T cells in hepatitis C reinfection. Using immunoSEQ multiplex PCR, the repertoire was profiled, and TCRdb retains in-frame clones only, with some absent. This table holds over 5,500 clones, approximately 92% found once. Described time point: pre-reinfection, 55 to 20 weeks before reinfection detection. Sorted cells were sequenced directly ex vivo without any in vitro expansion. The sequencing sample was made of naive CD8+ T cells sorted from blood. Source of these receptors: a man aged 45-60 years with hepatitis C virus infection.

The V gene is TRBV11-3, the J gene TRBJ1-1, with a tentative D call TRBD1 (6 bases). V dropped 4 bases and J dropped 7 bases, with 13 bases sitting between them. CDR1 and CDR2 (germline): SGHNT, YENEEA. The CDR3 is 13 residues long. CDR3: CASSSEGGGEAFF. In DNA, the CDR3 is TGTGCCAGCAGCTCGGAGGGGGGGGGTGAAGCTTTCTTT.

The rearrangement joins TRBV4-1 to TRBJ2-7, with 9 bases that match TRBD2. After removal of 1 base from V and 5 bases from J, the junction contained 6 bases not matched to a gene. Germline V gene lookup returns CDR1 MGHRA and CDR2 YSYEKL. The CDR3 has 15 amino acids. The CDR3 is CASSQVSGRIHEQYF. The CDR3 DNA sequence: TGCGCCAGCAGCCAAGTGAGCGGGAGGATCCACGAGCAGTACTTC.

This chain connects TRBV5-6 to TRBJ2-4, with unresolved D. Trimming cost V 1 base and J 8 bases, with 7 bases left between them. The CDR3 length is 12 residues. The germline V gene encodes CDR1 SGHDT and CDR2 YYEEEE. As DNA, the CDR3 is TGTGCCAGCAGCTTGTTGTCGGACATTCAGTACTTC. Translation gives CASSLLSDIQYF.

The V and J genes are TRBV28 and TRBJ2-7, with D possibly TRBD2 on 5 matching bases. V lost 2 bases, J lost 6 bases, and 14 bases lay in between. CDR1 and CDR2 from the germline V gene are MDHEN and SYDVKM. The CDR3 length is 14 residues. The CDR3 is CASSLMAGGFEQYF. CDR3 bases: TGTGCCAGCAGTTTAATGGCAGGAGGCTTCGAGCAGTACTTC.

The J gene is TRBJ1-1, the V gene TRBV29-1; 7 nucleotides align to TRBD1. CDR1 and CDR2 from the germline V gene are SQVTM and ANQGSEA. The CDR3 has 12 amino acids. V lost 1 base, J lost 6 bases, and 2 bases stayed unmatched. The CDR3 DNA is TGCAGCGTTGAAGGCAGGGGGTCTGAAGCTTTCTTT. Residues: CSVEGRGSEAFF. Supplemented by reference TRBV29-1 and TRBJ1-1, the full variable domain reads SAVISQKPSRDICQRGTSLTIQCQVDSQVTMMFWYRQQPGQSLTLIATANQGSEATYESGFVIDKFPISRPNLTFSTLTVSNMSPEDSSIYLCSVEGRGSEAFFGQGTRLTVV.

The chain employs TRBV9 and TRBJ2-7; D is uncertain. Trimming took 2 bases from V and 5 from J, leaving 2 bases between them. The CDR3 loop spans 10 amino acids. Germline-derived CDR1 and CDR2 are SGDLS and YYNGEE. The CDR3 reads CASSVNEQYF. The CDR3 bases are TGTGCCAGCAGCGTCAACGAGCAGTACTTC.

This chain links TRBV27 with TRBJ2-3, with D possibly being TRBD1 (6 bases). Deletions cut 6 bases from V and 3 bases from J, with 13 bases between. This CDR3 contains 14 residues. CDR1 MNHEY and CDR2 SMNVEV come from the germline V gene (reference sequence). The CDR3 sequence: CASRFTGKTDTQYF. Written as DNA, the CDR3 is TGTGCCAGCAGATTTACAGGGAAGACAGATACGCAGTATTTT.

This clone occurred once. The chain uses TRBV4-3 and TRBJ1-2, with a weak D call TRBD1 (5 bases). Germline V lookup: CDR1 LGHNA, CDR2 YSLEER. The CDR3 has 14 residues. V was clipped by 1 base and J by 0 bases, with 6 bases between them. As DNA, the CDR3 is TGCGCCAGCAGCCAAGGACAGCCTAACTATGGCTACACCTTC. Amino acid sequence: CASSQGQPNYGYTF.

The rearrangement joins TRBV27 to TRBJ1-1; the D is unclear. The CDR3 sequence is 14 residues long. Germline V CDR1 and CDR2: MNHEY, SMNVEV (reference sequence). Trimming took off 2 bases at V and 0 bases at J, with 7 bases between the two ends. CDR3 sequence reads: CASSLVGVNTEAFF. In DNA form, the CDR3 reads TGTGCCAGCAGTTTAGTAGGAGTGAACACTGAAGCTTTCTTT.

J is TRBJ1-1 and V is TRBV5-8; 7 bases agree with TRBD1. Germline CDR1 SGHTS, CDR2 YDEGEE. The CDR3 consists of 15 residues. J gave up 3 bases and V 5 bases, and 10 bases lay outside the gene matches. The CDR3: CASRTGQTIDTEAFF. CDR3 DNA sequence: TGTGCCAGCAGGACGGGACAGACTATAGACACTGAAGCTTTCTTT.

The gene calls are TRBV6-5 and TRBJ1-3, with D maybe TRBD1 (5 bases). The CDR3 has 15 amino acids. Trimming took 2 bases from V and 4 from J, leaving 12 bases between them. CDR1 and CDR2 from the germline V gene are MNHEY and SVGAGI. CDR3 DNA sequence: TGTGCCAGCAGTTACACCCCAGGGTCCGGAAACACCATATATTTT. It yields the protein CASSYTPGSGNTIYF.

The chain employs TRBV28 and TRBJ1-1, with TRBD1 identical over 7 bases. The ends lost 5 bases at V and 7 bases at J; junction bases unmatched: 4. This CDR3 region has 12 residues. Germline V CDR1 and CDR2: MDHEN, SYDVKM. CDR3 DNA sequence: TGTGCCAGCAGTAGGGGGCCCTATGAAGCTTTCTTT. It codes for CASSRGPYEAFF. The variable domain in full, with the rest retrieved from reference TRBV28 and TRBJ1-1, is DVKVTQSSRYLVKRTGEKVFLECVQDMDHENMFWYRQDPGLGLRLIYFSYDVKMKEKGDIPEGYSVSREKKERFSLILESASTNQTSMYLCASSRGPYEAFFGQGTRLTVV.

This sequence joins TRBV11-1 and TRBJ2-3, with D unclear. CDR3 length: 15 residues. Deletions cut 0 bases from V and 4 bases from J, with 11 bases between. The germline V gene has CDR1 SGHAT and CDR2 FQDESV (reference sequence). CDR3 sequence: CASSLALFAADTQYF. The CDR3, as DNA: TGTGCCAGCAGCTTAGCGCTTTTCGCGGCAGATACGCAGTATTTT.

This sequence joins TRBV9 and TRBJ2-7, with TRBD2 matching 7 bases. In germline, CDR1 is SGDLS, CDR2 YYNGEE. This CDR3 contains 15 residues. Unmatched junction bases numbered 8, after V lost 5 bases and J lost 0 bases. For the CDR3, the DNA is TGTGCCAGCAGTCCAGAGCGGGACGGCTCCTACGAGCAGTACTTC. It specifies CASSPERDGSYEQYF.

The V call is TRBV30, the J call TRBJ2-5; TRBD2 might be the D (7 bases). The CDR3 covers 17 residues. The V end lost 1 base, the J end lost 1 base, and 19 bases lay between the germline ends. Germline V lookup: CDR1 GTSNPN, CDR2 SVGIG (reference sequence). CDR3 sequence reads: CAWSEGGGRLGQETQYF. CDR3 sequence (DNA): TGTGCCTGGAGTGAAGGGGGGGGGCGCCTGGGCCAAGAGACCCAGTACTTC.

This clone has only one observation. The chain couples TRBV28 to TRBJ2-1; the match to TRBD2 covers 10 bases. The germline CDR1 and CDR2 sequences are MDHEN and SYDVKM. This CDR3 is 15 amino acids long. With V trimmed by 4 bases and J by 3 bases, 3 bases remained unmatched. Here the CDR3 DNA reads TGTGCCAGCAGTTCAGAGCGGGAGGGCTACAATGAGCAGTTCTTC. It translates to CASSSEREGYNEQFF.

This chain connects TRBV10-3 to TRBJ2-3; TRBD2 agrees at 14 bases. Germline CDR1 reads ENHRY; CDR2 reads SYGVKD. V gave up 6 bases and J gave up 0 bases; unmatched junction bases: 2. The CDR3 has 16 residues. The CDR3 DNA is TGTGCCATCAGGGGGACTAGCGGGGGAAGCACAGATACGCAGTATTTT. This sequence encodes CAIRGTSGGSTDTQYF.

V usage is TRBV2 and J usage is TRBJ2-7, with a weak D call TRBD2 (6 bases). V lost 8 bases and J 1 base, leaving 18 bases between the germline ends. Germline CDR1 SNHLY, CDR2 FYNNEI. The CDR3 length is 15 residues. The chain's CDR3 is CASGGTSSASYEQYF. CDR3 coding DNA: TGTGCCAGCGGAGGGACTTCCAGTGCTTCCTACGAGCAGTACTTC.

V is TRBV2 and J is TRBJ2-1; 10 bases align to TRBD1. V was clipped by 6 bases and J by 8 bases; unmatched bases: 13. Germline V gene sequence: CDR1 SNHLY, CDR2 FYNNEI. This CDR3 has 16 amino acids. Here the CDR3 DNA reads TGTGCCAGCAGGGGGGGGGACAGGGGAGAAGGAGATGAGCAGTTCTTC. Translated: CASRGGDRGEGDEQFF.

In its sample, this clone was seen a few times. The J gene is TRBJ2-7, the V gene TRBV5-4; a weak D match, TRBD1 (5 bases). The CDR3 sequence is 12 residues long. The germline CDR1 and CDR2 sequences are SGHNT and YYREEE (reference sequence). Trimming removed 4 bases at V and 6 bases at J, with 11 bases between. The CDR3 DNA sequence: TGTGCCAGCAGCCCCCTGGGGCGCGAGCAGTACTTC. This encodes CASSPLGREQYF.

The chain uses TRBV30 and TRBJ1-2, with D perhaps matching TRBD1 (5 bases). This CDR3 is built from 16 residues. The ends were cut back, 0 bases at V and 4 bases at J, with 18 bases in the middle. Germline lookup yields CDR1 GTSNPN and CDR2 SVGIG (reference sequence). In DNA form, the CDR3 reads TGTGCCTGGAGTGTAGTGGGGGGAAGTATCGGCTATGGCTACACCTTC. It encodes CAWSVVGGSIGYGYTF.

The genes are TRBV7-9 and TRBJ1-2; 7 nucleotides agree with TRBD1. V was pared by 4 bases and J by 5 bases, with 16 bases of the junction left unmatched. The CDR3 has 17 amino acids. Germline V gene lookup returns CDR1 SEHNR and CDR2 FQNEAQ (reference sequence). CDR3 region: CASSSSTGYEPAYGYTF. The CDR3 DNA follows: TGTGCCAGCAGCTCATCGACAGGGTACGAACCGGCGTATGGCTACACCTTC.

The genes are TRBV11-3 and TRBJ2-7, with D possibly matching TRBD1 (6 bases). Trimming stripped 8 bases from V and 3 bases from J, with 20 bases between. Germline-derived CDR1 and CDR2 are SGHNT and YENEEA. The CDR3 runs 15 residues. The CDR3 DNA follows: TGTGCCAGCCCCGTGGGACAAGGGGCCTTCTACGAGCAGTACTTC. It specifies CASPVGQGAFYEQYF.

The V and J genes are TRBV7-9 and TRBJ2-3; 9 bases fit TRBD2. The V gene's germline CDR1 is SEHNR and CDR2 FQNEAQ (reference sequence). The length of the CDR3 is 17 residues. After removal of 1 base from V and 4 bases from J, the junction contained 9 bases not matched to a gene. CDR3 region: CASSLVGLAIWADTQYF. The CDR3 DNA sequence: TGTGCCAGCAGCTTAGTCGGACTAGCGATATGGGCAGATACGCAGTATTTT.

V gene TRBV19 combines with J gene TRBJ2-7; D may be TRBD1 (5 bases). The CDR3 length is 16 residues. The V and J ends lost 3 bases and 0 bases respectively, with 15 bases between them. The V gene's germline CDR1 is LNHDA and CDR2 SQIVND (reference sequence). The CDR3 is CASSMGPPQASYEQYF. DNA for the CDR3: TGTGCCAGTAGTATGGGGCCCCCCCAGGCCTCCTACGAGCAGTACTTC.

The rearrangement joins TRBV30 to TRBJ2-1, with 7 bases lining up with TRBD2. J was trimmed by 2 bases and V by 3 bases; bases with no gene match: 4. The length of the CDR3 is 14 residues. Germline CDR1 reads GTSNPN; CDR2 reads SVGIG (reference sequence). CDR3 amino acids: CAWREGGPYNEQFF. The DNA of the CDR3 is TGTGCCTGGAGGGAGGGAGGGCCCTACAATGAGCAGTTCTTC.

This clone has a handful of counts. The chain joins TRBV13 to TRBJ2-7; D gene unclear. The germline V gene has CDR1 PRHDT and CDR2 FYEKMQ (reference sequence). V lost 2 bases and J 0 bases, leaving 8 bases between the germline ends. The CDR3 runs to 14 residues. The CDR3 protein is CASSLISSSYEQYF. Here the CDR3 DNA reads TGTGCCAGCAGCTTAATCTCTTCCTCCTACGAGCAGTACTTC. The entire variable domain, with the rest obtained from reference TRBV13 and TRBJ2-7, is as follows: AAGVIQSPRHLIKEKRETATLKCYPIPRHDTVYWYQQGPGQDPQFLISFYEKMQSDKGSIPDRFSAQQFSDYHSELNMSSLELGDSALYFCASSLISSSYEQYFGPGTRLTVT.

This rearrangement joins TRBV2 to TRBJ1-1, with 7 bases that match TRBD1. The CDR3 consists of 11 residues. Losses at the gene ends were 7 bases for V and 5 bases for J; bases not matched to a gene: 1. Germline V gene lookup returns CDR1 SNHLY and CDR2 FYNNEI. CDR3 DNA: TGTGCCAGCAAGACAGGGACTGAAGCTTTCTTT. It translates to CASKTGTEAFF. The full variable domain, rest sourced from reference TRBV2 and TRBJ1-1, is EPEVTQTPSHQVTQMGQEVILRCVPISNHLYFYWYRQILGQKVEFLVSFYNNEISEKSEIFDDQFSVERPDGSNFTLKIRSTKLEDSAMYFCASKTGTEAFFGQGTRLTVV.

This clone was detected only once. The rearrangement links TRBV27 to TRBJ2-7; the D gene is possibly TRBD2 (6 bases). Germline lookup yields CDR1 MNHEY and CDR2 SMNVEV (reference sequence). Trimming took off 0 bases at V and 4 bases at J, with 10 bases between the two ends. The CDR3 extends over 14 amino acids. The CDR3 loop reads CASSLSSGGYEQYF. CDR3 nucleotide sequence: TGTGCCAGCAGTTTATCTTCCGGGGGTTACGAGCAGTACTTC.

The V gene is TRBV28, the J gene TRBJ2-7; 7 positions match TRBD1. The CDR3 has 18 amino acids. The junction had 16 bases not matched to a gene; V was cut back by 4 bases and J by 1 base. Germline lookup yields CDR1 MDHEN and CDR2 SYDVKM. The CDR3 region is CASSYPLTGTAQSYEQYF. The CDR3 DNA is TGTGCCAGCAGTTACCCACTTACCGGGACAGCTCAATCCTACGAGCAGTACTTC.

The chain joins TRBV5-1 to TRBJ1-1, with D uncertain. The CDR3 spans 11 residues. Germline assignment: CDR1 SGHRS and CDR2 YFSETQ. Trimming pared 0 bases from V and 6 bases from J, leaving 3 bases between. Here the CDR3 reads CASSLAAEAFF. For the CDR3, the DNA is TGCGCCAGCAGCTTGGCCGCTGAAGCTTTCTTT.

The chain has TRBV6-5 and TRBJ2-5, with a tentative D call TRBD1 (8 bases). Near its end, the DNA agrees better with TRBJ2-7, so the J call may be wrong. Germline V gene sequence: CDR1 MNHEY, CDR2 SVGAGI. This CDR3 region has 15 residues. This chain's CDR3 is CASSVTGGAGREQYF. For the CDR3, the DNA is TGTGCCAGCAGCGTCACAGGGGGAGCGGGACGCGAGCAGTACTTC.